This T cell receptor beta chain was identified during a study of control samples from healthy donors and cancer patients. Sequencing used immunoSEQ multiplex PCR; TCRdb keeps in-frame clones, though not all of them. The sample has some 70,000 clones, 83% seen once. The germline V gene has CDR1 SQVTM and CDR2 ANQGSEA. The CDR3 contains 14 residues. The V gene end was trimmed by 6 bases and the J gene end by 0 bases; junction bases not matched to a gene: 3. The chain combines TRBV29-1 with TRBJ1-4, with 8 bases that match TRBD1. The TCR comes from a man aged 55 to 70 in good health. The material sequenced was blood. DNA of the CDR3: TGCAGCGTGAAGGACAGGGCAACTAATGAAAAACTGTTTTTT. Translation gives CSVKDRATNEKLFF.